This TCR beta chain was recovered during a study of blood T cell repertoires in COVID-19. Study in general: The United States, Italy and Spain supplied acute and convalescent COVID-19 samples. PBMCs, B-cell-depleted T cells, or T cells were the source of the cDNA or gDNA that made up the material.

Assignments of participants to cohorts depended upon their own reported clinical history. The V end was cut by 2 bases, the J end by 12 bases, with 15 bases between. This CDR3 has 13 residues. The germline V gene encodes CDR1 MRHNA and CDR2 SNTAGT. Sequenced by immunoSEQ multiplex PCR; TCRdb stores in-frame clones only, minus some. This sample has over 200,000 clones, with roughly nine tenths found just once. The chain recombines TRBV6-4 with TRBJ2-3; D possibly corresponds to TRBD1 (6 bases). Sequencing used PBMCs or T cells enriched from blood (not recorded which). This TCR was sampled from a woman between 50 and 59 years old in a cohort exposed to, infected with or recovered from COVID-19 (not recorded which). Here the CDR3 reads CASSDEVGAPQYF. CDR3 in DNA: TGTGCCAGCAGTGACGAGGTGGGGGCCCCACAGTATTTT.